This is a list of T cell receptor beta chains from one sample in a study of CD8 T cells in Susac syndrome. One entry per CDR3 protein, called by TCRdb with MiXCR from the immunoSEQ multiplex PCR reads. The sample shows 100,000 to 150,000 distinct CDR3 sequences, roughly 80% of them seen only once. Sequencing was performed on CD8+ T cells from PBMCs. These receptors were taken from a human donor with multiple sclerosis. CDR3s include the opening cysteine and the closing phenylalanine or tryptophan. A D gene is named only where the DNA matches it firmly. Size tells how often a clone was seen (once, few, many) or the class of an expanded clone, and some rows leave it out.

V gene,J gene,D gene,clone size,CDR3 protein,CDR3 DNA
TRBV5-1,TRBJ1-1,NA,once,CASTLGIEAFF,TGCGCCAGCACTTTGGGGATTGAAGCTTTCTTT
TRBV28,TRBJ2-7,TRBD1,NA,CASSFILQGAKEQYF,TGTGCCAGCAGTTTCATCCTACAGGGGGCGAAAGAGCAGTACTTC
TRBV6-6,TRBJ2-7,TRBD1,NA,CASSYGDSTPSYEQYF,TGTGCCAGCAGTTACGGGGACAGTACCCCCTCCTACGAGCAGTACTTC
TRBV4-1,TRBJ1-5,NA,few,CASSQDLRGWPQHF,TGCGCCAGCAGCCAAGATCTGCGAGGTTGGCCCCAGCATTTT
TRBV5-6,TRBJ2-7,NA,NA,CASNLLGQTYEQYF,TGTGCCAGCAACCTGTTAGGACAGACCTACGAGCAGTACTTC
TRBV6-2/TRBV6-3,TRBJ2-7,NA,NA,CASSYWTSQQYF,TGTGCCAGCAGTTACTGGACCTCCCAGCAGTACTTC
TRBV6-5,TRBJ2-2,NA,NA,CASRSPPLAAGELFF,TGTGCCAGTAGATCCCCGCCCCTAGCCGCTGGGGAGCTGTTTTTT
TRBV2,TRBJ2-7,NA,NA,CASSEGVYYEQYF,TGTGCCAGCAGTGAAGGGGTGTACTACGAGCAGTACTTC
TRBV24-1,TRBJ2-3,NA,NA,CATQVGTDTQYF,TGTGCCACCCAAGTTGGAACAGATACGCAGTATTTT
TRBV28,TRBJ1-6,NA,NA,CASSYPSAGNSPLHF,TGTGCCAGCAGTTATCCTTCGGCTGGCAATTCACCCCTCCACTTT
TRBV7-9,TRBJ1-2,NA,few,CASSLGPGGYTF,TGTGCCAGCAGCTTAGGGCCGGGGGGCTACACCTTC
TRBV13,TRBJ2-3,TRBD2,NA,CASIKSGRRADTQYF,TGTGCCAGCATCAAAAGCGGGAGGAGGGCAGATACGCAGTATTTT
TRBV7-6,TRBJ2-1,NA,NA,CASSKSGPYNEQFF,TGTGCCAGCAGCAAAAGCGGCCCGTACAATGAGCAGTTCTTC
TRBV3-1,TRBJ2-5,NA,NA,CASSIKRGPERETQYF,TGTGCCAGCAGCATCAAACGGGGGCCGGAGAGGGAGACCCAGTACTTC
TRBV5-6,TRBJ2-1,NA,NA,CASSLIRSYNEQLF,TGTGCCAGCAGCTTGATTCGGTCCTACAATGAGCAGCTCTTC
TRBV2,TRBJ1-5,NA,once,CASSEGFTGFNQPQHF,TGTGCCAGCAGTGAAGGGTTCACAGGGTTCAATCAGCCCCAGCATTTT
TRBV4-3,TRBJ2-1,NA,NA,CASSLRPPLGGEQFF,TGCGCCAGCAGCCTTAGGCCTCCCTTGGGGGGTGAGCAGTTCTTC
TRBV12-3/TRBV12-4,TRBJ1-1,NA,NA,CASSPLWAEGTEAFF,TGTGCCAGCAGCCCCCTCTGGGCCGAAGGGACTGAAGCTTTCTTT
TRBV14,TRBJ2-7,NA,NA,CASSPTGTYEQYF,TGTGCCAGCAGCCCCACCGGAACCTACGAGCAGTACTTC
TRBV7-9,TRBJ1-5,NA,NA,CASSAGNSNQPQHF,TGTGCCAGCAGCGCCGGGAATAGCAATCAGCCCCAGCATTTT
TRBV5-1,TRBJ1-4,TRBD1,NA,CASSPTPGQGVEKLFF,TGCGCCAGCAGCCCCACACCGGGACAGGGTGTTGAAAAACTGTTTTTT
TRBV7-8,TRBJ1-2,NA,NA,CASSLEGLPGELDGYTF,TGTGCCAGCAGCCTCGAGGGGTTGCCAGGGGAGTTGGATGGCTACACCTTC
TRBV4-1,TRBJ2-7,NA,once,CASSQRTAYEQYF,TGCGCCAGCAGCCAACGGACAGCGTACGAGCAGTACTTC
TRBV18,TRBJ2-7,TRBD1,NA,CASSERDRPYEQYF,TGTGCCAGCTCAGAACGGGACAGACCCTACGAGCAGTACTTC
TRBV9,TRBJ2-3,NA,NA,CASSIIPGGRDTQYF,TGTGCCAGCAGCATAATCCCGGGGGGCCGGGATACGCAGTATTTT
TRBV2,TRBJ2-3,TRBD2,NA,CASSDFLAGESDTQYF,TGTGCCAGCAGTGATTTTCTAGCGGGAGAGTCAGATACGCAGTATTTT
TRBV12-3/TRBV12-4,TRBJ1-5,NA,once,CASSFRSNQPQHF,TGTGCCAGCAGTTTTCGCAGCAATCAGCCCCAGCATTTT
TRBV12-3/TRBV12-4,TRBJ2-1,NA,NA,CASSLNRDEQFF,TGTGCCAGCAGCCTTAACAGGGATGAGCAGTTCTTC
TRBV7-9,TRBJ1-6,NA,NA,CASSTWGAVDSPLHF,TGTGCCAGCAGCACCTGGGGTGCAGTGGATTCACCCCTCCACTTT
TRBV29-1,TRBJ2-1,TRBD2,NA,CSALAGQRNEQFF,TGCAGCGCCTTAGCGGGGCAACGGAATGAGCAGTTCTTC
TRBV4-3,TRBJ2-1,NA,NA,CASSQDWEDSQQFF,TGCGCCAGCAGCCAAGACTGGGAGGACTCCCAGCAGTTCTTC
TRBV3-1,TRBJ2-5,NA,NA,CASSQDGVGREVETQYF,TGTGCCAGCAGCCAAGATGGCGTGGGCAGGGAGGTAGAGACCCAGTACTTC
TRBV6-5,TRBJ2-7,NA,NA,CASSYSLGGLAYEQYF,TGTGCCAGCAGTTACTCGTTGGGGGGTCTCGCCTACGAGCAGTACTTC
TRBV19,TRBJ2-7,NA,NA,CASRKAGDSYEQYF,TGTGCCAGTAGGAAGGCAGGTGACTCCTACGAGCAGTACTTC
TRBV6-6,TRBJ2-1,NA,NA,CASADRAPYNEQFF,TGTGCCAGCGCGGATAGGGCACCCTACAATGAGCAGTTCTTC
TRBV18,TRBJ2-3,TRBD2,NA,CASSVNSGGPGTDTQYF,TGTGCCAGCTCAGTGAATAGCGGGGGGCCTGGCACAGATACGCAGTATTTT
TRBV27,TRBJ2-1,NA,NA,CASSLLPVNNEQFF,TGTGCCAGCAGTTTACTCCCAGTTAACAATGAGCAGTTCTTC
TRBV14,TRBJ2-1,TRBD2,NA,CASSLYGREYSYNEQFF,TGTGCCAGCAGCCTCTACGGGCGGGAGTACTCCTACAATGAGCAGTTCTTC
TRBV10-3,TRBJ1-1,NA,NA,CAISQDTNTEAFF,TGTGCCATCAGTCAGGACACGAACACTGAAGCTTTCTTT
TRBV12-5,TRBJ2-1,NA,NA,CASGLVDNLNEQFF,TGTGCTAGTGGTTTGGTAGACAACTTGAATGAGCAGTTCTTC